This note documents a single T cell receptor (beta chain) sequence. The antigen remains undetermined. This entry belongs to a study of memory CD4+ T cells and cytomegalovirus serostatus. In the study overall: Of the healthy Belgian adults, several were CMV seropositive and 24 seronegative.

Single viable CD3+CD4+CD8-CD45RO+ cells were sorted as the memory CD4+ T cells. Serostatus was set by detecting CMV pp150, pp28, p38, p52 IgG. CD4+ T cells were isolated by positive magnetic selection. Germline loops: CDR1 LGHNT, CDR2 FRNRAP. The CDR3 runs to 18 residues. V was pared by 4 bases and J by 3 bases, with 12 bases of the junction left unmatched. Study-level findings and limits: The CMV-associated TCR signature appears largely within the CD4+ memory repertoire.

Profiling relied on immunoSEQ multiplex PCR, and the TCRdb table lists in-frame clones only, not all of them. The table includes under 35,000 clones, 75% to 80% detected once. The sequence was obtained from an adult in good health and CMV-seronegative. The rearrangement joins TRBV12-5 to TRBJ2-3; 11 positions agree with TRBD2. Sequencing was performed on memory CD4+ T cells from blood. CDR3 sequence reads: CASGSPSHTSGGTDTQYF. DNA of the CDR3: TGTGCTAGTGGTTCACCCTCCCATACTAGCGGGGGAACAGATACGCAGTATTTT. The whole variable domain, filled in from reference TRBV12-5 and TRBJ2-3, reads DARVTQTPRHKVTEMGQEVTMRCQPILGHNTVFWYRQTMMQGLELLAYFRNRAPLDDSGMPKDRFSAEMPDATLATLKIQPSEPRDSAVYFCASGSPSHTSGGTDTQYFGPGTRLTVL.